The entry below describes one T cell receptor (beta chain). Its target is unknown. Prepared TCR beta cDNA libraries contained unique molecular identifiers. One entry per CDR3 protein results from TCRdb running MiXCR on the PCR reads. This sample yields fewer than 550,000 distinct CDR3 sequences, of which around a third are seen a single time; approximately 6% belongs to the top ten. These data come from a study of post-analysis software for immune sequencing data. Whole-study findings and limits: A handful of TRBV segments were significantly more frequent in patients than in controls. TRBV5-6, TRBV5-1 and TRBV20-1 were among these segments. Clustering by F measure revealed strong co-clustering among samples prepared together in one batch.

With 6 bases removed from V and 5 bases from J, the gap between germline ends came to 19 bases. The germline V gene has CDR1 ENHRY and CDR2 SYGVKD. CDR3 length: 15 residues. The receptor was isolated from a girl under 18 with multiple sclerosis. V and J are TRBV10-3 and TRBJ1-2; D call uncertain. Source material: blood. The CDR3: CAIRRSETDFYGYTF. The CDR3 DNA sequence: TGTGCCATCAGAAGGAGCGAAACGGATTTTTATGGCTACACCTTC.